A single sample gave rise to the 31 T cell receptor beta chains below, sequenced in a study of blood T cell repertoires in COVID-19. Repertoires were generated with immunoSEQ multiplex PCR, while TCRdb's copy carries only in-frame clones and drops some. The repertoire has 290,000 or so clones, roughly nine tenths of them found once; the top ten carry around 2.2%. The sample was peripheral blood. These TCRs come from a woman aged 25 to 45 with COVID-19, enrolled during active disease.

This clone was detected a few times. The chain is built from TRBV10-2 and TRBJ2-7; D gene uncertain. V dropped 4 bases and J dropped 5 bases, with 15 bases sitting between them. This CDR3 comprises 14 residues. CDR1 and CDR2 from the germline V gene are WSHSY and SAAADI. In nucleotides, the CDR3 is TGCGCCAGCAGTGGGCCAATACATGCCGACGAGCAGTACTTC. Protein product: CASSGPIHADEQYF.

The chain combines TRBV5-1 with TRBJ2-2, with a tentative D call TRBD1 (6 bases). CDR3 length equals 16 residues. V shed 3 bases and J shed 0 bases, with 12 bases lying between them. Germline V gene lookup returns CDR1 SGHRS and CDR2 YFSETQ. CDR3 nucleotide sequence: TGCGCCAGCAGCTCCGGGACACAAGCGAACACCGGGGAGCTGTTTTTT. It codes for CASSSGTQANTGELFF.

The gene calls are TRBV11-2 and TRBJ2-5; a possible D gene is TRBD1 (5 bases). Trimming shortened V by 3 bases and J by 1 base, and 9 bases separated the two germline ends. Germline-derived CDR1 and CDR2 are SGHAT and FQNNGV. CDR3 length: 14 residues. The CDR3 reads CASSLIRVQETQYF. The CDR3 region has the DNA TGTGCCAGCAGCTTGATCAGGGTCCAAGAGACCCAGTACTTC.

This chain joins TRBV7-7 and TRBJ2-5; 9 positions match TRBD1. This CDR3 is 15 amino acids long. J was trimmed by 0 bases and V by 5 bases; bases with no gene match: 4. CDR1 SSHAT and CDR2 FNYEAQ come from the germline V gene (reference sequence). Written as DNA, the CDR3 is TGTGCCAGCAGCATAGGGACAGGGAACCAAGAGACCCAGTACTTC. Translating it yields CASSIGTGNQETQYF.

The chain carries TRBV28 and TRBJ2-7; no clear D gene. V shed 5 bases and J shed 2 bases, with 16 bases lying between them. CDR3 size: 15 residues. Germline V gives CDR1 MDHEN, CDR2 SYDVKM. DNA for the CDR3: TGTGCCAGCAGTCTAGACCAAGCGTACACCTACGAGCAGTACTTC. This sequence encodes CASSLDQAYTYEQYF.

This chain joins TRBV18 and TRBJ2-1; D unclear. Germline CDR1 reads KGHSH; CDR2 reads LQKENI. The CDR3 covers 15 residues. V was shortened by 3 bases and J by 0 bases, with 9 bases between the two germline ends. The CDR3 loop is CASSPSRSSYNEQFF. CDR3 coding DNA: TGTGCCAGCTCACCGTCGCGGAGCTCCTACAATGAGCAGTTCTTC.

The CDR3 protein is CASSLVVQGNTEAFF. The DNA of the CDR3 is TGCGCCAGCAGCTTGGTAGTACAGGGGAACACTGAAGCTTTCTTT. The chain carries TRBV5-1 and TRBJ1-1; D possibly corresponds to TRBD1 (6 bases). The CDR3 is 15 amino acids. V dropped 0 bases and J dropped 1 base, with 10 bases sitting between them. CDR1 and CDR2 from the germline V gene are SGHRS and YFSETQ.

The chain couples TRBV7-9 to TRBJ1-2, with TRBD1 matching 8 bases. The CDR3 contains 13 residues. Germline loops: CDR1 SEHNR, CDR2 FQNEAQ (reference sequence). The ends lost 5 bases at V and 8 bases at J; junction bases unmatched: 7. This CDR3 is CASSPRTGQGYTF. The CDR3 DNA sequence: TGTGCCAGCAGCCCACGGACAGGGCAAGGCTACACCTTC. Using reference TRBV7-9 and TRBJ1-2 for the parts outside the CDR3, the full variable domain is DTGVSQNPRHKITKRGQNVTFRCDPISEHNRLYWYRQTLGQGPEFLTYFQNEAQLEKSRLLSDRFSAERPKGSFSTLEIQRTEQGDSAMYLCASSPRTGQGYTFGSGTRLTVV.

V and J are TRBV7-8 and TRBJ1-1; D is perhaps TRBD1 (6 bases). CDR3 length: 15 residues. CDR1 SGHVS and CDR2 FQNEAQ come from the germline V gene. V was shortened by 3 bases and J by 1 base, with 12 bases between the two germline ends. DNA of the CDR3: TGTGCCAGCAGCTTTGGGACACATCAGAACACTGAAGCTTTCTTT. Protein: CASSFGTHQNTEAFF.

The gene calls are TRBV3-1 (or the pseudogene TRBV3-2) and TRBJ2-5; perhaps TRBD2 as D (5 bases). Trimming removed 0 bases at V and 3 bases at J, with 11 bases between. Germline CDR1 and CDR2: LGHDT and YNNKEL (reference sequence). The CDR3 length is 15 residues. Here the CDR3 DNA reads TGTGCCAGCAGCCAAGACTTCCGGGGAGAAGAGACCCAGTACTTC. This translates into CASSQDFRGEETQYF.

In nucleotides, the CDR3 is TGCGCCAGCAGCAACCCAACTAGCGGGGCCGGGGATACGCAGTATTTT. It is translated as CASSNPTSGAGDTQYF. The chain joins TRBV5-1 to TRBJ2-3; 10 nucleotides line up with TRBD2. The trim removed 4 bases at V and 6 bases at J, leaving 11 bases unmatched. CDR1 SGHRS and CDR2 YFSETQ come from the germline V gene. The length of the CDR3 is 16 residues.

The rearrangement uses TRBV7-9 and TRBJ2-7; D unclear. Trimming removed 4 bases from V and 2 bases from J, with 3 bases in between. In germline, CDR1 is SEHNR, CDR2 FQNEAQ (reference sequence). The CDR3 is 11 amino acids. In DNA form, the CDR3 reads TGTGCCAGCAGCTCCACCTACGAGCAGTACTTC. Protein: CASSSTYEQYF.

The chain recombines TRBV2 with TRBJ1-4; 9 bases line up with TRBD1. V lost 10 bases and J lost 3; bases outside the gene matches: 3. Germline V gene lookup returns CDR1 SNHLY and CDR2 FYNNEI. The CDR3 contains 13 residues. The CDR3 loop reads CATRDRANEKLFF. The CDR3, as DNA: TGTGCCACCCGGGACAGGGCTAATGAAAAACTGTTTTTT.

This clone was seen at least ten times. V and J are TRBV7-3 and TRBJ1-2; weak D call: TRBD1 (6 bases). V dropped 1 base and J dropped 6 bases, with 9 bases sitting between them. The CDR3 length is 13 residues. Germline V gene lookup returns CDR1 SGHTA and CDR2 FQGTGA. CDR3 coding DNA: TGTGCCAGCAGCTTAAATGCAGGGGATGGCTACACCTTC. Translated, it gives CASSLNAGDGYTF.

In its sample, this clone was seen a few times. The CDR3 region is CASSLPRRADYYTF. For the CDR3, the DNA is TGTGCCAGCAGTCTCCCACGTCGGGCGGACTACTACACCTTC. The chain links TRBV28 to TRBJ1-2, with D uncertain. Germline values: CDR1 MDHEN, CDR2 SYDVKM. The CDR3 length is 14 residues. Trimming shortened V by 5 bases and J by 10 bases, and 20 bases separated the two germline ends.

This chain joins TRBV28 and TRBJ2-7; D is unresolved. The CDR3 contains 10 residues. Germline lookup yields CDR1 MDHEN and CDR2 SYDVKM. Trimming pared 4 bases from V and 6 bases from J, leaving 4 bases between. The CDR3 loop reads CASSYIEQYF. The DNA for the CDR3 is TGTGCCAGCAGTTACATCGAGCAGTACTTC.

This clone was counted a few times. CDR3 nucleotides: TGTGCCAGCAGTTACGACAGGGAGGTTTGGACTGAAGCTTTCTTT. Translating gives CASSYDREVWTEAFF. The gene calls are TRBV6-2 or TRBV6-3 and TRBJ1-1; 7 bases match TRBD1. Germline V gene sequence: CDR1 MNHEY, CDR2 SVGEGT. Germline trimming cut 2 bases from V and 5 bases from J; bases unmatched to any gene: 8. This CDR3 contains 15 residues.

The chain carries TRBV18 and TRBJ2-7; 9 bases line up with TRBD1. In germline, CDR1 is KGHSH, CDR2 LQKENI. Trimming cost V 4 bases and J 6 bases; bases outside gene matches: 10. The CDR3 contains 15 residues. CDR3: CASSLSEGQGAEQYF. The CDR3 bases are TGTGCCAGCTCACTTTCCGAGGGACAGGGTGCCGAGCAGTACTTC.

This clone was seen a handful of times. This chain connects TRBV28 to TRBJ1-1; 10 bases map to TRBD1. CDR3 length equals 13 residues. The germline V gene encodes CDR1 MDHEN and CDR2 SYDVKM. V lost 10 bases to trimming and J lost 1 base; unmatched junction nucleotides: 3. This CDR3 reads CATWDRGNTEAFF. The CDR3 DNA sequence: TGTGCCACCTGGGACAGGGGGAACACTGAAGCTTTCTTT.

This clone occurred once. The V call is TRBV15, the J call TRBJ1-3; D is unclear. This CDR3 contains 11 residues. The germline V and J ends were trimmed by 8 bases and 2 bases, with 4 bases remaining between them. Germline assignment: CDR1 LNHNV and CDR2 YYDKDF (reference sequence). The CDR3 reads CATQAGNTIYF. DNA of the CDR3: TGTGCCACCCAGGCTGGAAACACCATATATTTT.

The chain joins TRBV5-1 to TRBJ2-7; D unresolved. The CDR3 covers 15 residues. Germline V gene lookup returns CDR1 SGHRS and CDR2 YFSETQ. Trimming removed 0 bases from V and 4 bases from J, with 14 bases in between. The CDR3 nucleotides are TGCGCCAGCAGCTTGGCCGGTCAGGATTCATACGAGCAGTACTTC. It is translated as CASSLAGQDSYEQYF.

The rearrangement links TRBV5-1 to TRBJ2-1; 10 bases are shared with TRBD1. Germline CDR1 SGHRS, CDR2 YFSETQ. J gave up 5 bases and V 3 bases, and 8 bases lay outside the gene matches. The CDR3 totals 16 residues. CDR3 in DNA: TGCGCCAGCAGCTCAGCGAGGACAGGGGGAAACAATGAGCAGTTCTTC. This gives the protein CASSSARTGGNNEQFF.

This clone was found a few times. The chain couples TRBV2 to TRBJ2-7; a weak D match, TRBD2 (5 bases). V was shortened by 8 bases and J by 7 bases, with 12 bases between the two germline ends. The germline V gene encodes CDR1 SNHLY and CDR2 FYNNEI. This CDR3 spans 11 amino acids. CDR3 region: CASLAGGEQYF. The CDR3 coding sequence is TGTGCCAGCCTGGCGGGTGGGGAGCAGTACTTC. Supplemented by reference TRBV2 and TRBJ2-7, the full variable domain reads EPEVTQTPSHQVTQMGQEVILRCVPISNHLYFYWYRQILGQKVEFLVSFYNNEISEKSEIFDDQFSVERPDGSNFTLKIRSTKLEDSAMYFCASLAGGEQYFGPGTRLTVT.

The chain has TRBV5-4 and TRBJ2-1; TRBD2 is a possible D gene (6 bases). Germline loops: CDR1 SGHNT, CDR2 YYREEE (reference sequence). The CDR3 is made up of 16 amino acids. The V and J ends lost 4 bases and 2 bases respectively, with 16 bases between them. The CDR3, as DNA: TGTGCCAGCAGCCCATGGGCTTCTAGCGCCTACAATGAGCAGTTCTTC. Translated: CASSPWASSAYNEQFF.

CDR3 in DNA: TGTGCCAGTAGTATGGAACAGGATTCACCCCTCCACTTT. Translation: CASSMEQDSPLHF. The genes are TRBV19 and TRBJ1-6, with D possibly matching TRBD1 (5 bases). V gave up 3 bases and J gave up 8 bases, with 8 bases separating them. Germline-derived CDR1 and CDR2 are LNHDA and SQIVND (reference sequence). The length of the CDR3 is 13 residues.

The chain uses TRBV5-6 and TRBJ1-6; maybe TRBD1 (6 bases). The CDR3 covers 16 residues. The germline V and J ends were trimmed by 0 bases and 3 bases, with 10 bases remaining between them. Germline loops: CDR1 SGHDT, CDR2 YYEEEE. CDR3 sequence (DNA): TGTGCCAGCAGCTTGGGACAGGACTTCTATAATTCACCCCTCCACTTT. As protein: CASSLGQDFYNSPLHF. The full variable domain, completed using reference TRBV5-6 and TRBJ1-6, is DAGVTQSPTHLIKTRGQQVTLRCSPKSGHDTVSWYQQALGQGPQFIFQYYEEEERQRGNFPDRFSGHQFPNYSSELNVNALLLGDSALYLCASSLGQDFYNSPLHFGNGTRLTVT.

CDR3 in amino acids: CASSTGLGSYNEQFF. The CDR3 DNA follows: TGCGCCAGCAGTACCGGACTAGGGTCCTACAATGAGCAGTTCTTC. The chain carries TRBV10-2 and TRBJ2-1; TRBD2 matches 7 bases. The V and J ends lost 5 bases and 1 base, in that order; junction bases with no gene match: 5. Germline V CDR1 and CDR2: WSHSY, SAAADI. The CDR3 is 15 residues long.

The V call is TRBV3-1 (or the pseudogene TRBV3-2), the J call TRBJ2-7, with D hard to call. The CDR3 consists of 13 residues. CDR1 and CDR2 from the germline V gene are LGHDT and YNNKEL (reference sequence). Trimming pared 4 bases from V and 1 base from J, leaving 8 bases between. CDR3 nucleotide sequence: TGTGCCAGCAGCCCAGAGACATCCTACGAGCAGTACTTC. Translation gives CASSPETSYEQYF.

This chain links TRBV19 with TRBJ2-1, with D perhaps TRBD2 (6 bases). The CDR3 totals 14 residues. Trimming stripped 4 bases from V and 8 bases from J, with 15 bases between. Germline V lookup: CDR1 LNHDA, CDR2 SQIVND (reference sequence). DNA of the CDR3: TGTGCCAGTAGTAAGGAGCTAGCGACGGATGAGCAGTTCTTC. It is translated as CASSKELATDEQFF.

As concerns this clone: Other DNA sequences in the sample encode the same CDR3. The genes are TRBV7-9 and TRBJ1-2; D is unresolved. Germline V gene lookup returns CDR1 SEHNR and CDR2 FQNEAQ (reference sequence). V was cut by 0 bases and J by 0 bases, with 5 bases left in between. This CDR3 region has 14 residues. The CDR3 coding sequence is TGTGCCAGCAGCTTAGCCACAGCTAACTATGGCTACACCTTC. Residues: CASSLATANYGYTF.

This clone was seen just once. For the CDR3, the DNA is TGTGCCAGTAGTATGCGTACAGGGAACACCGGGGAGCTGTTTTTT. It encodes CASSMRTGNTGELFF. This rearrangement joins TRBV19 to TRBJ2-2; a weak D match, TRBD1 (5 bases). The V end was cut by 3 bases, the J end by 1 base, with 9 bases between. CDR3 size: 15 residues. CDR1 is LNHDA and CDR2 is SQIVND in the germline V gene (reference sequence).